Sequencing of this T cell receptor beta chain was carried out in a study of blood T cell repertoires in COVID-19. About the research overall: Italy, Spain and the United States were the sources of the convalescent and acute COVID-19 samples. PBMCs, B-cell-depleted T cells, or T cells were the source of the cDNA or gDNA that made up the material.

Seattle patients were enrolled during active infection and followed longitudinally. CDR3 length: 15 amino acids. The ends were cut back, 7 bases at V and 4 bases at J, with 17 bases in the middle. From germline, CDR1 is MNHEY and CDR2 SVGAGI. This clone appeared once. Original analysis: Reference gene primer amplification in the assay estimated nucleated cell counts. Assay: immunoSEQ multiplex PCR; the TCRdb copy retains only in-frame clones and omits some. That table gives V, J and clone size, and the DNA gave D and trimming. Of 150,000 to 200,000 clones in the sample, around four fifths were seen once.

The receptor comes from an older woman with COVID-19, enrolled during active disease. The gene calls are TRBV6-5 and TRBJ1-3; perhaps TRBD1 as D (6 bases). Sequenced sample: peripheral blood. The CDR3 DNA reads TGTGCCAGCACCAGTTTGGGACAAATCGGAAACACCATATATTTT. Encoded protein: CASTSLGQIGNTIYF.